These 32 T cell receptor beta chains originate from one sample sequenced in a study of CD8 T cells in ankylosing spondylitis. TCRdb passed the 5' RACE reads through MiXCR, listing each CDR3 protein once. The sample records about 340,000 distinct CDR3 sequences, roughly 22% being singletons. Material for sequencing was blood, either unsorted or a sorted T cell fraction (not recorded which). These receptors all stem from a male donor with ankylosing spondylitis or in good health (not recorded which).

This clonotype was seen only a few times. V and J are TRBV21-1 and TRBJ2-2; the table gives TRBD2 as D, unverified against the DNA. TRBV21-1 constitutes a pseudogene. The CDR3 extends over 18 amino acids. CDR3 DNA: TGTGCCAGCAGCACCCTGGGACTAGCGGGGGAATCACCCGGGGAGCTGTTTTTT. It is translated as CASSTLGLAGESPGELFF.

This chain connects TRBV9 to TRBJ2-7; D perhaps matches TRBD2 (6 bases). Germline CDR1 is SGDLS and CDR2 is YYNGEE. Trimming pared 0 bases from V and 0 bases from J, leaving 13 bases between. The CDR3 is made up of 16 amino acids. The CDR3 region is CASSVEWDSYSYEQYF. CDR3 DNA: TGTGCCAGCAGCGTAGAATGGGACTCCTACTCCTACGAGCAGTACTTC.

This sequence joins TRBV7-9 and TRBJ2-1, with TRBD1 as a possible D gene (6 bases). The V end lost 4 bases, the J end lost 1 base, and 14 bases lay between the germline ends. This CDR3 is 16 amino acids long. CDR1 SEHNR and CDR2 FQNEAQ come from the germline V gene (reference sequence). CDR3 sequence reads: CASSSEVRGSYNEQFF. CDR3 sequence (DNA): TGTGCCAGCAGCTCAGAAGTAAGGGGGTCCTACAATGAGCAGTTCTTC.

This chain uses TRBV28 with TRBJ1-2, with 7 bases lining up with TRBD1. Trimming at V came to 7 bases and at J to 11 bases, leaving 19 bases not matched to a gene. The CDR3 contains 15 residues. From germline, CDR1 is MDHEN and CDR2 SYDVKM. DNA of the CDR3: TGTGCCAGCAATCGACCGGGACAGCTTACCACCTGGTACACCTTC. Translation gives CASNRPGQLTTWYTF.

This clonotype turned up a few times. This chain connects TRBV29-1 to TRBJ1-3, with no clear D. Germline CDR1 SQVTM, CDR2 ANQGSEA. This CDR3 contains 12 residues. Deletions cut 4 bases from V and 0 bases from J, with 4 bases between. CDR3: CSVVISGNTIYF. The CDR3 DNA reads TGCAGCGTTGTCATCTCTGGAAACACCATATATTTT. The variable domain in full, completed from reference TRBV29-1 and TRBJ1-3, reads SAVISQKPSRDICQRGTSLTIQCQVDSQVTMMFWYRQQPGQSLTLIATANQGSEATYESGFVIDKFPISRPNLTFSTLTVSNMSPEDSSIYLCSVVISGNTIYFGEGSWLTVV.

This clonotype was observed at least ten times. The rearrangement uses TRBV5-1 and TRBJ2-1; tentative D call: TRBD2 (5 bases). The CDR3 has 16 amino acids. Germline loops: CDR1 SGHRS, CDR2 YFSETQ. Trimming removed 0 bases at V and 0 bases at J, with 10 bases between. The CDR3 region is CASSLGWGDSYNEQFF. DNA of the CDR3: TGCGCCAGCAGCTTGGGGTGGGGAGACTCCTACAATGAGCAGTTCTTC.

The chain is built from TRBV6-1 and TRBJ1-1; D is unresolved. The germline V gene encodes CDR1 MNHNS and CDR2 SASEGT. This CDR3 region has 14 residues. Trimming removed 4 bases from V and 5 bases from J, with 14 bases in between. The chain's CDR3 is CASSAYRELTEAFF. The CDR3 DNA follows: TGTGCCAGCAGTGCTTACAGAGAACTGACTGAAGCTTTCTTT.

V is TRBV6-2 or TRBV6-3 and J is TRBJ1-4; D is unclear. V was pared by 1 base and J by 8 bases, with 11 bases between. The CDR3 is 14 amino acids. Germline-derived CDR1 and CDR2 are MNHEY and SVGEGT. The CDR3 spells CASSYLNPTEKLFF. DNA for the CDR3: TGTGCCAGCAGTTACTTGAACCCGACGGAAAAACTGTTTTTT.

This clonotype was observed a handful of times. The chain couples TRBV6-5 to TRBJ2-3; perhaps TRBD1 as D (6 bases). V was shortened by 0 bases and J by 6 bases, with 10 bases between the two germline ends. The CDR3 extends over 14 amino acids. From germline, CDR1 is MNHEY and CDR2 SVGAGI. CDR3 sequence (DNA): TGTGCCAGCAGTTACTCCGCCACAGGGGATACGCAGTATTTT. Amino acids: CASSYSATGDTQYF.

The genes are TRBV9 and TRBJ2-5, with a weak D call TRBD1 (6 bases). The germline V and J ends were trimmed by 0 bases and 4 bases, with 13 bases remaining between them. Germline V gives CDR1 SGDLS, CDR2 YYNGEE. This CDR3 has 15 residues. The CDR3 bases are TGTGCCAGCAGCGTAGGGTCACTGGGGGCAGAGACCCAGTACTTC. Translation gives CASSVGSLGAETQYF. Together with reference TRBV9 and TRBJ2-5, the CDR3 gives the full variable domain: DSGVTQTPKHLITATGQRVTLRCSPRSGDLSVYWYQQSLDQGLQFLIQYYNGEERAKGNILERFSAQQFPDLHSELNLSSLELGDSALYFCASSVGSLGAETQYFGPGTRLLVL.

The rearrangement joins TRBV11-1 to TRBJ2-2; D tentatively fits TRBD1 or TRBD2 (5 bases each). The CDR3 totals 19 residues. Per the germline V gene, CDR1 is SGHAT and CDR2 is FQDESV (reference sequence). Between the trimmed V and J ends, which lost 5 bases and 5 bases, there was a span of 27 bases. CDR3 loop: CASSEVDGAISEWTGELFF. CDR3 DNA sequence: TGTGCCAGCAGCGAGGTCGACGGGGCAATTAGCGAATGGACCGGGGAGCTGTTTTTT.

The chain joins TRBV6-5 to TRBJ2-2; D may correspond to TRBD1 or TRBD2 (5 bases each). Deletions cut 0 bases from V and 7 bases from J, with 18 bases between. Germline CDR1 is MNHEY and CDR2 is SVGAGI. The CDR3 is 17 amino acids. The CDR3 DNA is TGTGCCAGCAGTTACTCGAGAAGAGGGGAAGTCGGCGGGGAGCTGTTTTTT. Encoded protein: CASSYSRRGEVGGELFF.

The chain's CDR3 is CAWTGLLNTGELFF. Written as DNA, the CDR3 is TGTGCCTGGACGGGACTATTGAACACCGGGGAGCTGTTTTTT. The gene calls are TRBV30 and TRBJ2-2, with 7 bases matching TRBD2. From germline, CDR1 is GTSNPN and CDR2 SVGIG (reference sequence). V lost 4 bases, J lost 1 base, and 3 bases stayed unmatched. The CDR3 has 14 amino acids.

Written as DNA, the CDR3 is TGTGCCAGCAGCTTAGATTTACGGGTGGGCAATGAGCAGTTCTTC. Translating it yields CASSLDLRVGNEQFF. The chain uses TRBV11-2 and TRBJ2-1; D not resolved. This CDR3 spans 15 amino acids. CDR1 is SGHAT and CDR2 is FQNNGV in the germline V gene. The germline V and J ends were trimmed by 0 bases and 6 bases, with 12 bases remaining between them.

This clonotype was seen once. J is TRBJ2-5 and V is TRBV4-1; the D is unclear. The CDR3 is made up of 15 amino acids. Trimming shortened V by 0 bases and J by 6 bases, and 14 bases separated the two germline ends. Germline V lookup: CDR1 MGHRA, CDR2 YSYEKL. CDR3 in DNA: TGCGCCAGCAGCCAAGATCAGGCCGCCCGGCAGACCCAGTACTTC. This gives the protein CASSQDQAARQTQYF.

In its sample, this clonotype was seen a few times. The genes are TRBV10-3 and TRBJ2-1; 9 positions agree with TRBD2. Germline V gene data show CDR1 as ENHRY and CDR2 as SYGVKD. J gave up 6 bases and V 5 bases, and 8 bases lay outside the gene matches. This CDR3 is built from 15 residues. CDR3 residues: CAISPASGASNEQFF. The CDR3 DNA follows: TGTGCCATCAGTCCCGCTAGCGGGGCGTCCAATGAGCAGTTCTTC.

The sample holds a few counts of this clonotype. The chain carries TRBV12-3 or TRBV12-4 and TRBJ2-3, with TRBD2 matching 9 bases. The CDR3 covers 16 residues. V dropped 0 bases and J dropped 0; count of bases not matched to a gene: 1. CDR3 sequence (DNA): TGTGCCAGCAGTTTAGCGGGACTAGCTAGCACAGATACGCAGTATTTT. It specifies CASSLAGLASTDTQYF.

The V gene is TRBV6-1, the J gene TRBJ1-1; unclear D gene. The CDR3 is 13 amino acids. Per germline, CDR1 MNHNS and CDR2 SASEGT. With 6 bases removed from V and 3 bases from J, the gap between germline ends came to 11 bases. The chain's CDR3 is CASRADGYTEAFF. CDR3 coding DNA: TGTGCCAGCAGGGCGGACGGATACACTGAAGCTTTCTTT.

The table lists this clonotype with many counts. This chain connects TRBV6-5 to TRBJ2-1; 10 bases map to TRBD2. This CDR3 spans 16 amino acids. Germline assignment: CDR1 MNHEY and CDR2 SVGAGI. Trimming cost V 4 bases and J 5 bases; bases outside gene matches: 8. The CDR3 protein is CASSFKAGGWNNEQFF. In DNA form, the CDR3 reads TGTGCCAGCAGTTTTAAAGCGGGGGGGTGGAACAATGAGCAGTTCTTC.

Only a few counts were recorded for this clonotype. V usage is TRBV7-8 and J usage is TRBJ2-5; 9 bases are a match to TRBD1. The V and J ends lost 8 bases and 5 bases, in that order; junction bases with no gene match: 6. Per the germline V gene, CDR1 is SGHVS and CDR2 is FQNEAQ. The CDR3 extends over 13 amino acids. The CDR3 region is CASQQGAGETQYF. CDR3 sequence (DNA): TGTGCCAGCCAACAGGGGGCCGGGGAGACCCAGTACTTC. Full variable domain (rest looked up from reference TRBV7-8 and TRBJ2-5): GAGVSQSPRYKVAKRGQDVALRCDPISGHVSLFWYQQALGQGPEFLTYFQNEAQLDKSGLPSDRFFAERPEGSVSTLKIQRTQQEDSAVYLCASQQGAGETQYFGPGTRLLVL.

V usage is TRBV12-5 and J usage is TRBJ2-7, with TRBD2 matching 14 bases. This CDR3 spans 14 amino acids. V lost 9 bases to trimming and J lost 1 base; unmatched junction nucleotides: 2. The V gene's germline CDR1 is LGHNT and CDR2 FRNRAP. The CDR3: CARGLAGVSYEQYF. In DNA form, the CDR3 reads TGTGCTAGGGGACTAGCGGGGGTATCCTACGAGCAGTACTTC.

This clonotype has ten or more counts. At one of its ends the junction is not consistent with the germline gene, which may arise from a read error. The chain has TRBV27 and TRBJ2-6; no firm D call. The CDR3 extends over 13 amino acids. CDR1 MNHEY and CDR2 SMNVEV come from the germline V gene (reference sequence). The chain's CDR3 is CASSLSGANVLTF. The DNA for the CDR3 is TGTGCCAGCAGCTTATCTGGGGCCAACGTCCTGACTTTC.

The CDR3 DNA reads TGTGCCAGCAGTGAACAGGCGCACAGCTCCTACGAGCAGTACTTC. It translates to CASSEQAHSSYEQYF. This chain connects TRBV2 to TRBJ2-7; the D is unclear. CDR1 SNHLY and CDR2 FYNNEI come from the germline V gene. CDR3 length equals 15 residues. Trimming left V 2 bases short and J 0 bases short, with 11 bases between.

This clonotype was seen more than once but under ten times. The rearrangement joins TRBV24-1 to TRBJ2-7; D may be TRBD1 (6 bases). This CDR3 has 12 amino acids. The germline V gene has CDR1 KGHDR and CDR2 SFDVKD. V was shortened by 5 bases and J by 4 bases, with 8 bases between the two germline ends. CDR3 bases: TGTGCCACCAGTGCCAGGGGTTACGAGCAGTACTTC. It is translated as CATSARGYEQYF.

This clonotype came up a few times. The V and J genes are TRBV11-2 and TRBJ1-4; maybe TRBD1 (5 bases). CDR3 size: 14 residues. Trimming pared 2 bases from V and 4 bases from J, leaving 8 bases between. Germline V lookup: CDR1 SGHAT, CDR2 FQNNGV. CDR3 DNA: TGTGCCAGCAGCTTATCGGGGGTTAATGAAAAACTGTTTTTT. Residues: CASSLSGVNEKLFF. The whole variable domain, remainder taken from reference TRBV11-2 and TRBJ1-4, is EAGVAQSPRYKIIEKRQSVAFWCNPISGHATLYWYQQILGQGPKLLIQFQNNGVVDDSQLPKDRFSAERLKGVDSTLKIQPAKLEDSAVYLCASSLSGVNEKLFFGSGTQLSVL.

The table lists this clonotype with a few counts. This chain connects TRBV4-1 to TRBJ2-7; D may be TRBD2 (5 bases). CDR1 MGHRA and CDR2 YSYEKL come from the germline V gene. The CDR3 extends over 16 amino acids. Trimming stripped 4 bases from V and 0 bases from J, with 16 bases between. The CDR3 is CASSLNPGSISYEQYF. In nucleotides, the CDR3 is TGCGCCAGCAGCCTTAACCCGGGATCCATCTCCTACGAGCAGTACTTC.

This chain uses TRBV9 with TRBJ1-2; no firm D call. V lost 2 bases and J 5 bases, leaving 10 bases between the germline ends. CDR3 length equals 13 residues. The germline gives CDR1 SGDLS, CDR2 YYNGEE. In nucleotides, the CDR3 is TGTGCCAGCAGCGTTTCGGCAAATTATGGCTACACCTTC. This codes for CASSVSANYGYTF.

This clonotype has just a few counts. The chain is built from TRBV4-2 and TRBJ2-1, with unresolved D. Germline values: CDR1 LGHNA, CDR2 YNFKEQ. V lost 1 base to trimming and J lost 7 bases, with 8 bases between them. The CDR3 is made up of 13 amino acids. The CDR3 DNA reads TGTGCCAGCAGCCAAGTTATTGAAAATGAGCAGTTCTTC. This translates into CASSQVIENEQFF.

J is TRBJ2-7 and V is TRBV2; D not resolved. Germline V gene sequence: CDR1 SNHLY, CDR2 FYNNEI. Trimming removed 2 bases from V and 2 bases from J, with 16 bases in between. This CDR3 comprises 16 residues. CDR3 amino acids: CASSESTGRWAYEQYF. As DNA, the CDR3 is TGTGCCAGCAGTGAATCGACGGGCAGATGGGCCTACGAGCAGTACTTC.

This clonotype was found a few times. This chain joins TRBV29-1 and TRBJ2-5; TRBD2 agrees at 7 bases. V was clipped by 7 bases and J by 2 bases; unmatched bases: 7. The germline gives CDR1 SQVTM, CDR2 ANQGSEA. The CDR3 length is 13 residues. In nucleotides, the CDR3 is TGCAGCGCCGTAGCTAGCGGACAAGAGACCCAGTACTTC. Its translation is CSAVASGQETQYF.

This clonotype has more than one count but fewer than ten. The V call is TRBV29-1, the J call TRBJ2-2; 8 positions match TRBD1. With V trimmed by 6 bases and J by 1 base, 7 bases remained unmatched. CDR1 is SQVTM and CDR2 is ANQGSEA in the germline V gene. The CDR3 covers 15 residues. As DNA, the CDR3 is TGCAGCGTCCCACTCAGGGGGCGGAACACCGGGGAGCTGTTTTTT. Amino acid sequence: CSVPLRGRNTGELFF.

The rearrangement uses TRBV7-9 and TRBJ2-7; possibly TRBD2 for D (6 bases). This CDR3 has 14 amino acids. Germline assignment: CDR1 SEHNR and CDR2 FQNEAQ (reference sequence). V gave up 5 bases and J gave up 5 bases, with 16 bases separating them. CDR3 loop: CASSHRDFSHEQYF. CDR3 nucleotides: TGTGCCAGCAGCCACCGGGACTTTTCCCACGAGCAGTACTTC.